A selection of T cell receptor beta chains follows, all from one sample in a study of blood T cell repertoires in COVID-19. TCRdb keeps only in-frame clones here, not all; method: immunoSEQ multiplex PCR. The sample yields 180,000 or so clones, roughly 89% seen once. The sample was peripheral blood. These receptors were obtained from a woman between 50 and 59 years old with acute or convalescent COVID-19. CDR3s leave out the opening cysteine and the closing phenylalanine or tryptophan. A D gene is named only where the DNA matches it firmly.

j_gene | d_gene | v_gene | CDR3aa
TRBJ2-3 | - | TRBV7-6 | ASSLSPSTDTQY
TRBJ1-2 | TRBD1 | TRBV28 | ASGDRRVYGYT
TRBJ2-7 | TRBD2 | TRBV7-6 | ASSLVGGGPDEQY
TRBJ1-1 | - | TRBV9 | ASSVRGNTEAF
TRBJ1-2 | TRBD1 | TRBV30 | AWAGRGPSYGYT
TRBJ1-5 | - | TRBV3-1/TRBV3-2 | ASSQDRDQPQH
TRBJ1-2 | - | TRBV6-2/TRBV6-3 | ASSPTEDYGYT
TRBJ2-1 | - | TRBV6-1 | ASSDGTSAEQF
TRBJ1-1 | - | TRBV5-1 | ASSLPDMNTEAF
TRBJ2-3 | TRBD1 | TRBV19 | ASSIAPGQGTDTQY
TRBJ1-6 | - | TRBV11-2 | ASSLAGPLNSPLH
TRBJ1-1 | - | TRBV2 | ASSRGAMGTEAF